This T cell receptor beta chain derives from a study of patients and donors after allogeneic stem cell transplantation. The CDR3 consists of 11 residues. The V gene lost 11 bases and the J gene lost 2 bases, with 9 bases spanning the gap. CDR1 is ENHRY, CDR2 SYGVKD, per germline. This clonotype is labeled large. A single record per CDR3 protein comes from TCRdb applying MiXCR to the RT-PCR reads. Here the sample spans some 1,300 distinct CDR3 sequences, 4.5% to 6.5% being singletons. The TCR was taken from a human donor who was either an allogeneic HSCT recipient or a stem cell or donor lymphocyte infusion donor (not recorded which). It is not recorded whose cells these are; they may come from a transplant donor. The chain employs TRBV10-3 and TRBJ1-2; D ambiguous. Sequenced input: blood, either unsorted or a sorted T cell fraction (not recorded which). The CDR3 is CAVRENYGYTF. The DNA for the CDR3 is TGTGCCGTCCGGGAGAACTATGGCTACACCTTC.